Below, one T cell receptor (beta chain) is given with its context. Its antigen is still unknown. The germline V gene has CDR1 MNHEY and CDR2 SVGAGI. Trimming took off 0 bases at V and 7 bases at J, with 9 bases between the two ends. The CDR3 spans 13 residues. CD45RO-negative cells were positively selected for CCR7, leaving out terminally differentiated effector memory CD45RA+ cells. This table comes from immunoSEQ multiplex PCR, and its TCRdb copy is limited to in-frame clones, with some not included. The sample holds 550,000 to 750,000 clones, 92% seen once. This entry belongs to a study of shared clonotypes between healthy human individuals. Study-wide points: Around 5% was the fraction of naive CD4 clonotypes found shared across several donors. Rarefaction gave evidence that sorted-subset sequencing remained incomplete despite large depth.

This sequence joins TRBV6-5 and TRBJ1-1; a possible D gene is TRBD1 (6 bases). Sample: naive CD8+ T cells sorted from blood. This clonotype was obtained from a man aged 25-45 years in good health. Here the CDR3 reads CASSYSQGLEAFF. The CDR3 DNA is TGTGCCAGCAGTTACTCTCAGGGGCTTGAAGCTTTCTTT.